A selection of T cell receptor beta chains follows, all from one sample in a study of persistence of HIV-infected CD4 T cells. Their cognate antigens are unknown. The table came from immunoSEQ multiplex PCR; TCRdb's copy has only in-frame clones and leaves some out. The repertoire holds roughly 41,000 clones, with about 85% as singletons. The starting material was CD4+ T cells sorted from PBMCs after roughly 18-hour stimulation, obtained from a patient who received antiretroviral therapy. The receptors stem from an adult man with HIV who was CMV-seropositive. CDR3s include the opening cysteine and the closing phenylalanine or tryptophan. The order of the fields is J gene, V gene, D gene, CDR3 protein. The D gene is left open where the match is weak.

j_gene: TRBJ2-2
v_gene: TRBV7-9
d_gene: -
CDR3aa: CASSSGTGFYTGELFF

j_gene: TRBJ2-3
v_gene: TRBV18
d_gene: TRBD2
CDR3aa: CASSPPGVAGSTDTQYF

j_gene: TRBJ1-4
v_gene: TRBV3-1/TRBV3-2
d_gene: -
CDR3aa: CASSQTRVANEKLFF

j_gene: TRBJ1-1
v_gene: TRBV7-3
d_gene: -
CDR3aa: CASSSAMNTEAFF

j_gene: TRBJ1-5
v_gene: TRBV28
d_gene: -
CDR3aa: CASSQGQGKGRLGNQPQHF

j_gene: TRBJ2-1
v_gene: TRBV5-1
d_gene: -
CDR3aa: CASSSGAGASSYNEQFF

j_gene: TRBJ1-4
v_gene: TRBV25-1
d_gene: -
CDR3aa: CASSPATATNEKLFF

j_gene: TRBJ1-3
v_gene: TRBV29-1
d_gene: TRBD1
CDR3aa: CSVEDIKDRGSGNTIYF

j_gene: TRBJ2-3
v_gene: TRBV28
d_gene: -
CDR3aa: CASSFFGAGSTDTQYF

j_gene: TRBJ2-1
v_gene: TRBV19
d_gene: -
CDR3aa: CASRASGENEQFF

j_gene: TRBJ1-1
v_gene: TRBV7-3
d_gene: -
CDR3aa: CASSRGTNTEAFF

j_gene: TRBJ2-4
v_gene: TRBV3-1/TRBV3-2
d_gene: -
CDR3aa: CASSPRQGTKNIQYF

j_gene: TRBJ2-1
v_gene: TRBV15
d_gene: -
CDR3aa: CATSRPGPSYNEQFF

j_gene: TRBJ1-5
v_gene: TRBV9
d_gene: TRBD1
CDR3aa: CASSKGQGASQPQHF

j_gene: TRBJ1-6
v_gene: TRBV9
d_gene: TRBD1
CDR3aa: CASSAGGASNSPLHF

j_gene: TRBJ1-5
v_gene: TRBV6-1
d_gene: -
CDR3aa: CASSEARDQHF

j_gene: TRBJ1-5
v_gene: TRBV10-3
d_gene: -
CDR3aa: CAISEVRGGSNQPQHF

j_gene: TRBJ1-2
v_gene: TRBV19
d_gene: TRBD1
CDR3aa: CASTTVGQGRGDGYTF

j_gene: TRBJ1-3
v_gene: TRBV6-1
d_gene: -
CDR3aa: CASSERPLPTSGNTIYF

j_gene: TRBJ2-3
v_gene: TRBV23-1
d_gene: -
CDR3aa: CASSPGIRGPDTQYF

j_gene: TRBJ1-1
v_gene: TRBV3-1/TRBV3-2
d_gene: -
CDR3aa: CASSHHGQLYHMAFF

j_gene: TRBJ2-1
v_gene: TRBV5-5
d_gene: -
CDR3aa: CASMKEDYEQFF

j_gene: TRBJ2-1
v_gene: TRBV2
d_gene: -
CDR3aa: CASQNRGDEQFF

j_gene: TRBJ1-2
v_gene: TRBV6-4
d_gene: TRBD1
CDR3aa: CASSEGQGNVGYTF

j_gene: TRBJ1-6
v_gene: TRBV6-5
d_gene: -
CDR3aa: CASSYSFNSPLHF

j_gene: TRBJ1-6
v_gene: TRBV5-1
d_gene: -
CDR3aa: CASSSAQGRSSPLHF

j_gene: TRBJ2-7
v_gene: TRBV7-9
d_gene: -
CDR3aa: CASSLTTAAGYEQYF

j_gene: TRBJ2-1
v_gene: TRBV18
d_gene: -
CDR3aa: CASSSYLNEQFF

j_gene: TRBJ1-3
v_gene: TRBV7-9
d_gene: -
CDR3aa: CASSFSSRGSGNTIYF

j_gene: TRBJ2-1
v_gene: TRBV28
d_gene: -
CDR3aa: CASYAPTGLQGYNEQFF

j_gene: TRBJ1-1
v_gene: TRBV4-1
d_gene: -
CDR3aa: CASSQAQGFEAFF

j_gene: TRBJ1-1
v_gene: TRBV19
d_gene: -
CDR3aa: CASKGRQDSGSTEAFF

j_gene: TRBJ1-2
v_gene: TRBV28
d_gene: -
CDR3aa: CALLANYGYTF

j_gene: TRBJ1-1
v_gene: TRBV5-1
d_gene: -
CDR3aa: CASSWEPNTEAFF

j_gene: TRBJ2-7
v_gene: TRBV28
d_gene: -
CDR3aa: CASGSTSSYEQYF

j_gene: TRBJ1-6
v_gene: TRBV30
d_gene: TRBD1
CDR3aa: CAWSTGTGRSPLHF

j_gene: TRBJ1-2
v_gene: TRBV24-1
d_gene: -
CDR3aa: CATSDGAYYGYTF

j_gene: TRBJ2-3
v_gene: TRBV6-1
d_gene: TRBD2
CDR3aa: CASSERSGGRDTQYF

j_gene: TRBJ2-5
v_gene: TRBV2
d_gene: TRBD2
CDR3aa: CASSGLPGGEETQYF

j_gene: TRBJ2-1
v_gene: TRBV24-1
d_gene: TRBD1
CDR3aa: CATSDPDRVSSYNEQFF

j_gene: TRBJ1-3
v_gene: TRBV7-8
d_gene: -
CDR3aa: CASSRLNSGNTIYF

j_gene: TRBJ1-1
v_gene: TRBV29-1
d_gene: -
CDR3aa: CSVGRMMNTEAFF

j_gene: TRBJ1-1
v_gene: TRBV28
d_gene: -
CDR3aa: CASSGGGRMNTEAFF

j_gene: TRBJ2-1
v_gene: TRBV29-1
d_gene: -
CDR3aa: CSVGPTNSYNEQFF